This T cell receptor beta chain was sequenced for a study of T cell responses to AZD1222 COVID-19 vaccine. Study information: Second-dose intervals of approximately 4 or approximately 12 weeks were pooled. Whole-study results and caveats: Dominant at 160-218 and 743-854, vaccine-associated CD4 TCRs also spanned spike. Nearly half of spike-specific TCRs reportedly go after variant regions that carry no mutations. All repertoire sampling was performed exclusively after the peak T cell response.

V lost 7 bases and J 1 base, leaving 12 bases between the germline ends. The CDR3 is made up of 14 amino acids. Germline V gives CDR1 WSHSY, CDR2 SAAADI. Generated by immunoSEQ multiplex PCR, the TCRdb table keeps only in-frame clones and is missing some. This table has fewer than 150,000 clones, roughly 86% appearing once. This clone was detected only once. Antigen specificity is unknown. The chain uses TRBV10-2 and TRBJ2-3, with a weak D call TRBD2 (7 bases). Source: peripheral blood, taken on day 0 of AZD1222 vaccination. This receptor was identified in an adult in good health. CDR3 bases: TGCGCCAGCAACAGGGCGGGGGGCACAGATACGCAGTATTTT. It translates to CASNRAGGTDTQYF.